This T cell receptor beta chain was identified during a study of blood T cell repertoires in COVID-19. In the study overall: Acute and convalescent COVID-19 samples came from the United States, Italy and Spain. T cells, B-cell-depleted T cells, or PBMCs provided the cDNA or gDNA that served as material.

V shed 2 bases, J shed 2 bases, and the junction held 9 bases outside the gene matches. Looked up from germline, CDR1 is SGHRS and CDR2 is YFSETQ. The CDR3 totals 16 residues. Study processing details: Reference gene primer amplification yielded estimated nucleated cell counts. Sequencing used immunoSEQ multiplex PCR; TCRdb keeps in-frame clones, though not all of them. D and trimming come from the DNA, and the V and J calls and clone size come from that table. The table lists about 14,000 clones, 70% to 90% of them singletons. Sequencing used peripheral blood. The chain combines TRBV5-1 with TRBJ2-7; 8 positions agree with TRBD1. This clonotype was obtained from a human donor with active COVID-19. The donor label of this sample is uncertain. CDR3 DNA: TGCGCCAGCAGCTTATCGGTGGGACAGGCCCCCTACGAGCAGTACTTC. This gives the protein CASSLSVGQAPYEQYF.